Below are 29 T cell receptor beta chains sequenced from a single sample in a study of response to subunit inactivated influenza vaccine. MiXCR, applied by TCRdb to the RT-PCR reads, yields one record per CDR3 protein. The sample includes about 160,000 distinct CDR3 sequences, around 9.9% seen only once; the top ten take around an eighth. The sequences come from non-naive T cells sorted from PBMCs, collected 45 days after vaccination. These receptors were taken from a middle-aged man who received an inactivated influenza vaccine.

This clonotype was counted a few times. The V call is TRBV7-2, the J call TRBJ1-1, with a possible D match to TRBD1 (5 bases). The CDR3 extends over 15 amino acids. Germline loops: CDR1 SGHTA, CDR2 FQGNSA. V shed 3 bases and J shed 3 bases, with 14 bases lying between them. The CDR3 spells CASSLLGQGHTEAFF. The CDR3 DNA reads as TGTGCCAGCAGCTTGCTGGGGCAGGGCCACACTGAAGCTTTCTTT.

In its sample, this clonotype was seen many times. The gene calls are TRBV11-2 and TRBJ2-2; TRBD2 agrees at 9 bases. J was trimmed by 4 bases and V by 1 base; bases with no gene match: 13. The CDR3 has 19 amino acids. Germline values: CDR1 SGHAT, CDR2 FQNNGV. The CDR3 sequence is CASSLVFGGRVVATGELFF. Here the CDR3 DNA reads TGTGCCAGCAGCTTAGTTTTCGGCGGGAGGGTCGTTGCCACCGGGGAGCTGTTTTTT.

The chain uses TRBV18 and TRBJ1-1, with D possibly TRBD1 on 5 matching bases. Trimming cost V 2 bases and J 4 bases, with 14 bases left between them. CDR3 length: 15 amino acids. The germline gives CDR1 KGHSH, CDR2 LQKENI. The CDR3, as DNA: TGTGCCAGCTCACCAACTGGTAGGGGTGGCACTGAAGCTTTCTTT. This gives the protein CASSPTGRGGTEAFF. The full variable domain, with the rest looked up from reference TRBV18 and TRBJ1-1, is NAGVMQNPRHLVRRRGQEARLRCSPMKGHSHVYWYRQLPEEGLKFMVYLQKENIIDESGMPKERFSAEFPKEGPSILRIQQVVRGDSAAYFCASSPTGRGGTEAFFGQGTRLTVV.

V usage is TRBV7-3 and J usage is TRBJ2-3; the D gene is possibly TRBD2 (6 bases). Germline V gene data show CDR1 as SGHTA and CDR2 as FQGTGA. The CDR3 consists of 14 residues. Trimming removed 5 bases at V and 2 bases at J, with 11 bases between. CDR3 coding DNA: TGTGCCAGCAGCACGGGAGTTTTCACAGATACGCAGTATTTT. Translation gives CASSTGVFTDTQYF.

The CDR3 sequence is CASSLPDRVAGGGPPTDTQYF. The CDR3 DNA sequence: TGTGCCAGCAGCTTACCCGACAGGGTGGCAGGCGGGGGGCCTCCCACAGATACGCAGTATTTT. The chain combines TRBV11-1 with TRBJ2-3; D perhaps matches TRBD2 (8 bases). The germline V and J ends were trimmed by 2 bases and 2 bases, with 29 bases remaining between them. The CDR3 is made up of 21 amino acids. Per the germline V gene, CDR1 is SGHAT and CDR2 is FQDESV (reference sequence). Complete variable domain (other parts from reference TRBV11-1 and TRBJ2-3): EAEVAQSPRYKITEKSQAVAFWCDPISGHATLYWYRQILGQGPELLVQFQDESVVDDSQLPKDRFSAERLKGVDSTLKIQPAELGDSAMYLCASSLPDRVAGGGPPTDTQYFGPGTRLTVL.

The chain couples TRBV20-1 to TRBJ1-1; D unresolved. Germline V lookup: CDR1 DFQATT, CDR2 SNEGSKA (reference sequence). CDR3 size: 14 residues. V was pared by 2 bases and J by 6 bases, with 16 bases between. In DNA form, the CDR3 reads TGCAGTGCTAGAAAAAGCCCCGGGTGGGCTGAAGCTTTCTTT. This sequence encodes CSARKSPGWAEAFF.

This clonotype occurred many times. V is TRBV29-1 and J is TRBJ2-1; D uncertain. Germline V gene sequence: CDR1 SQVTM, CDR2 ANQGSEA. This CDR3 has 11 amino acids. The V gene lost 7 bases and the J gene lost 9 bases, with 13 bases spanning the gap. CDR3 DNA: TGCAGCGCCTATGAGTGGGGTGAGCAGTTCTTC. This gives the protein CSAYEWGEQFF.

This clonotype was detected only a few times. The chain links TRBV14 to TRBJ2-5; D not resolved. V gave up 1 base and J gave up 5 bases, with 14 bases separating them. This CDR3 region has 15 residues. CDR1 and CDR2 (germline): SGHDN, FVKESK. The CDR3 spells CASSQGRWVYETQYF. As DNA, the CDR3 is TGTGCCAGCAGCCAAGGACGGTGGGTTTACGAGACCCAGTACTTC.

This clonotype was observed many times. The chain combines TRBV4-3 with TRBJ2-1, with D hard to call. This CDR3 spans 15 amino acids. Looked up from germline, CDR1 is LGHNA and CDR2 is YSLEER. Trimming cost V 1 base and J 8 bases, with 15 bases left between them. CDR3 sequence: CASSQGGGSFDEQFF. The CDR3 coding sequence is TGCGCCAGCAGCCAAGGGGGTGGAAGTTTCGATGAGCAGTTCTTC.

The V gene is TRBV12-3 or TRBV12-4, the J gene TRBJ1-6, with 9 bases aligning to TRBD1. The CDR3 is made up of 14 amino acids. With V trimmed by 7 bases and J by 6 bases, 4 bases remained unmatched. CDR3 coding DNA: TGTGCCAGCACCCCGGGACAGGGTAATTCACCCCTCCACTTT. Translating gives CASTPGQGNSPLHF.

The chain couples TRBV18 to TRBJ1-1; 7 bases map to TRBD1. Looked up from germline, CDR1 is KGHSH and CDR2 is LQKENI. The CDR3 runs to 14 residues. V shed 4 bases, J shed 6 bases, and the junction held 8 bases outside the gene matches. The CDR3 coding sequence is TGTGCCAGCTCACTCCGGGACAGCGTATCTGAAGCTTTCTTT. Translating gives CASSLRDSVSEAFF. Full variable domain (outside the CDR3, taken from reference TRBV18 and TRBJ1-1): NAGVMQNPRHLVRRRGQEARLRCSPMKGHSHVYWYRQLPEEGLKFMVYLQKENIIDESGMPKERFSAEFPKEGPSILRIQQVVRGDSAAYFCASSLRDSVSEAFFGQGTRLTVV.

This clonotype was seen repeatedly, ten times or more. The chain joins TRBV5-1 to TRBJ1-2; 7 bases agree with TRBD1. Germline V gene data show CDR1 as SGHRS and CDR2 as YFSETQ. The CDR3 is 14 amino acids. J lost 0 bases, V lost 5 bases, and 4 bases had no gene match. The CDR3 bases are TGCGCCAGCAGTCGGGACAGTACTAACTATGGCTACACCTTC. It specifies CASSRDSTNYGYTF.

This clonotype has a handful of counts. The chain uses TRBV10-3 and TRBJ2-1, with TRBD2 identical over 11 bases. This CDR3 region has 16 residues. The germline CDR1 and CDR2 sequences are ENHRY and SYGVKD. The trim removed 7 bases at V and 0 bases at J, leaving 5 bases unmatched. CDR3 DNA sequence: TGTGCCATCAAAGGGACTAGCGGTAGCTCCTACAATGAGCAGTTCTTC. Its translation is CAIKGTSGSSYNEQFF.

The chain combines TRBV15 with TRBJ1-2, with TRBD1 as a possible D gene (6 bases). V dropped 9 bases and J dropped 0 bases, with 17 bases sitting between them. Per the germline V gene, CDR1 is LNHNV and CDR2 is YYDKDF (reference sequence). This CDR3 region has 15 residues. The CDR3 DNA sequence: TGTGCCACAAGACAGGACATAGGATCTAACTATGGCTACACCTTC. Amino acids: CATRQDIGSNYGYTF.

This clonotype was seen only a few times. This chain connects TRBV5-1 to TRBJ2-7; no clear D. This CDR3 spans 13 amino acids. The V and J ends lost 3 bases and 6 bases respectively, with 13 bases between them. Looked up from germline, CDR1 is SGHRS and CDR2 is YFSETQ. The CDR3 spells CASSYNFGGEQYF. CDR3 nucleotide sequence: TGCGCCAGCAGCTATAATTTTGGCGGCGAGCAGTACTTC. The variable domain in full, with the rest retrieved from reference TRBV5-1 and TRBJ2-7, is KAGVTQTPRYLIKTRGQQVTLSCSPISGHRSVSWYQQTPGQGLQFLFEYFSETQRNKGNFPGRFSGRQFSNSRSEMNVSTLELGDSALYLCASSYNFGGEQYFGPGTRLTVT.

This clonotype was seen many times. This chain uses TRBV10-3 with TRBJ2-1; 9 bases line up with TRBD2. Germline V gene sequence: CDR1 ENHRY, CDR2 SYGVKD. The CDR3 is 16 residues long. V shed 5 bases, J shed 6 bases, and the junction held 11 bases outside the gene matches. The CDR3 sequence is CAISLGGGAVGNEQFF. The DNA of the CDR3 is TGTGCCATCAGTCTGGGCGGGGGGGCCGTTGGCAATGAGCAGTTCTTC.

This chain joins TRBV20-1 and TRBJ2-7; D may correspond to TRBD1 or TRBD2 (5 bases each). CDR3 size: 15 residues. From germline, CDR1 is DFQATT and CDR2 SNEGSKA (reference sequence). The V end lost 5 bases, the J end lost 3 bases, and 20 bases lay between the germline ends. CDR3 protein: CSALSDGTRGYEQYF. The CDR3 DNA reads TGCAGTGCTCTCTCCGACGGGACGCGAGGCTACGAGCAGTACTTC.

This clonotype occurred a few times. The V and J genes are TRBV9 and TRBJ2-6; possibly TRBD1 for D (6 bases). This CDR3 has 17 residues. In germline, CDR1 is SGDLS, CDR2 YYNGEE. V lost 2 bases and J lost 2, with 14 bases in between. CDR3 in amino acids: CASSVNRETAGANVLTF. The CDR3 DNA is TGTGCCAGCAGCGTTAACAGGGAGACAGCTGGGGCCAACGTCCTGACTTTC.

This clonotype was detected many times. V gene TRBV6-1 combines with J gene TRBJ2-2, with D possibly TRBD2 on 6 matching bases. Germline CDR1 MNHNS, CDR2 SASEGT. CDR3 length: 14 amino acids. The V gene lost 3 bases and the J gene lost 1 base, with 6 bases spanning the gap. As DNA, the CDR3 is TGTGCCAGCAGTGATAGCGGGAACACCGGGGAGCTGTTTTTT. Its translation is CASSDSGNTGELFF.

This clonotype was seen many times. The V gene is TRBV12-3 or TRBV12-4, the J gene TRBJ2-2; 7 bases agree with TRBD1. The CDR3 runs to 14 residues. J gave up 3 bases and V 5 bases, and 3 bases lay outside the gene matches. The DNA of the CDR3 is TGTGCCAGCAGTCTCGGACAGGACACCGGGGAGCTGTTTTTT. It translates to CASSLGQDTGELFF.

The rearrangement joins TRBV4-2 to TRBJ2-3; 8 nucleotides agree with TRBD2. This CDR3 is built from 16 residues. V shed 0 bases and J 4 bases; nucleotides not matched to a gene: 6. Germline V gene data show CDR1 as LGHNA and CDR2 as YNFKEQ. CDR3 nucleotide sequence: TGTGCCAGCAGCCAAGATGGACCGGGGGGGCCAGATACGCAGTATTTT. It codes for CASSQDGPGGPDTQYF.

The table lists this clonotype with many counts. This sequence joins TRBV12-3 or TRBV12-4 and TRBJ1-1; D possibly corresponds to TRBD1 (6 bases). V lost 2 bases and J lost 0, with 10 bases in between. This CDR3 is built from 15 residues. CDR3 loop: CASSLRGGMNTEAFF. DNA for the CDR3: TGTGCCAGCAGTTTAAGGGGGGGCATGAACACTGAAGCTTTCTTT.

The V call is TRBV7-3, the J call TRBJ2-2; perhaps D is TRBD1 or TRBD2 (5 bases each). The CDR3 sequence is 15 residues long. The germline V gene has CDR1 SGHTA and CDR2 FQGTGA. Trimming took 6 bases from V and 4 from J, leaving 15 bases between them. Here the CDR3 reads CASRVGQGRTGELFF. The CDR3 bases are TGTGCCAGCAGGGTTGGGCAGGGACGCACCGGGGAGCTGTTTTTT.

This clonotype has ten or more counts. This chain uses TRBV5-6 with TRBJ2-7; a weak D match, TRBD1 (6 bases). The CDR3 loop spans 11 amino acids. The V gene's germline CDR1 is SGHDT and CDR2 YYEEEE. The V gene lost 4 bases and the J gene lost 9 bases, with 11 bases spanning the gap. The CDR3 loop is CASSVEGGQYF. Written as DNA, the CDR3 is TGTGCCAGCAGCGTGGAAGGGGGGCAGTACTTC.

This clonotype was picked up a small number of times. This rearrangement joins TRBV6-5 to TRBJ1-5, with TRBD1 as a possible D gene (6 bases). Between the trimmed V and J ends, which lost 4 bases and 2 bases, there was a span of 18 bases. Germline V lookup: CDR1 MNHEY, CDR2 SVGAGI. This CDR3 contains 17 residues. This CDR3 is CASSSFQTGGGNQPQHF. Written as DNA, the CDR3 is TGTGCCAGCAGTTCCTTTCAAACGGGGGGCGGCAATCAGCCCCAGCATTTT.

This clonotype occurred many times. V and J are TRBV28 and TRBJ2-2; TRBD1 might be the D (6 bases). The CDR3 runs 15 residues. Germline V lookup: CDR1 MDHEN, CDR2 SYDVKM. V lost 1 base and J lost 1, with 7 bases in between. The CDR3 spells CASSLLGGNTGELFF. CDR3 DNA: TGTGCCAGCAGTTTATTAGGGGGGAACACCGGGGAGCTGTTTTTT. The variable domain in full, with the rest retrieved from reference TRBV28 and TRBJ2-2, is DVKVTQSSRYLVKRTGEKVFLECVQDMDHENMFWYRQDPGLGLRLIYFSYDVKMKEKGDIPEGYSVSREKKERFSLILESASTNQTSMYLCASSLLGGNTGELFFGEGSRLTVL.

This clonotype has a count of ten or more. Here the CDR3 DNA reads TGCGCCAGCAGCCCCTCGGCGCCAGATACGCAGTATTTT. It specifies CASSPSAPDTQYF. This rearrangement joins TRBV5-1 to TRBJ2-3; D not resolved. Trimming took off 4 bases at V and 4 bases at J, with 10 bases between the two ends. This CDR3 contains 13 residues. Germline loops: CDR1 SGHRS, CDR2 YFSETQ.

This clonotype came up many times. J is TRBJ2-7 and V is TRBV6-5, with 10 bases aligning to TRBD1. The V gene's germline CDR1 is MNHEY and CDR2 SVGAGI. The CDR3 is 18 residues long. V lost 2 bases, J lost 3 bases, and 13 bases stayed unmatched. CDR3 DNA sequence: TGTGCCAGCAGTTACACCCCGATCGGACAGGGGGTGGGCTACGAGCAGTACTTC. Amino acids: CASSYTPIGQGVGYEQYF.

The chain employs TRBV18 and TRBJ2-4; no firm D call. This CDR3 is 14 amino acids long. Germline loops: CDR1 KGHSH, CDR2 LQKENI. Trimming removed 2 bases from V and 3 bases from J, with 8 bases in between. The CDR3 bases are TGTGCCAGCTCACCAAAGACGGACAAAAACATTCAGTACTTC. It specifies CASSPKTDKNIQYF.